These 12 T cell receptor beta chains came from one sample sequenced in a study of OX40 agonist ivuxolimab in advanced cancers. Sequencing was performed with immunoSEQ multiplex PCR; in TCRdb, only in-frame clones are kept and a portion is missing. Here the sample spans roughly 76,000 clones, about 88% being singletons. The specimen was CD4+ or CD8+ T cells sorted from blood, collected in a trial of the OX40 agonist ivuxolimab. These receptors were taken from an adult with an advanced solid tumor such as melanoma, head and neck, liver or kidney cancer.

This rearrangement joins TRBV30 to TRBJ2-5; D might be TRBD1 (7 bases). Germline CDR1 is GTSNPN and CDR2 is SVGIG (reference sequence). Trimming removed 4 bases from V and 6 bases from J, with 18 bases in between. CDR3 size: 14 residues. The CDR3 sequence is CAWTPPQGGKTQYF. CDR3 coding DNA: TGTGCCTGGACCCCCCCCCAGGGGGGAAAGACCCAGTACTTC.

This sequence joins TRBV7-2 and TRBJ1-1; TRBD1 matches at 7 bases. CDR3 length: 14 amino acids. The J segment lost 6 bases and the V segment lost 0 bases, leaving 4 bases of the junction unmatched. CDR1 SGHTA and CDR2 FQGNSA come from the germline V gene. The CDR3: CASSLAPGGAEAFF. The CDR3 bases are TGTGCCAGCAGCTTAGCACCAGGGGGAGCTGAAGCTTTCTTT.

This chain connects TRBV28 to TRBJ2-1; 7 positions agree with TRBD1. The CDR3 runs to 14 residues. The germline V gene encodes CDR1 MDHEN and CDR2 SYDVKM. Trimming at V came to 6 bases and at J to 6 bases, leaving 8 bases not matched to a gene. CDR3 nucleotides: TGTGCCAGCAGCTCGGACAGGATGGGCAATGAGCAGTTCTTC. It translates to CASSSDRMGNEQFF.

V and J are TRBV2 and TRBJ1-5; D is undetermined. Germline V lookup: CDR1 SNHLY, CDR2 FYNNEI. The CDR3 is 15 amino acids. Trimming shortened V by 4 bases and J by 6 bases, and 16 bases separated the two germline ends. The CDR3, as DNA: TGTGCCAGCAGTGCGGCACAGAGTTCCGGTCAGCCCCAGCATTTT. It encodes CASSAAQSSGQPQHF. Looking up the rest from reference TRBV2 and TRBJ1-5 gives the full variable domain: EPEVTQTPSHQVTQMGQEVILRCVPISNHLYFYWYRQILGQKVEFLVSFYNNEISEKSEIFDDQFSVERPDGSNFTLKIRSTKLEDSAMYFCASSAAQSSGQPQHFGDGTRLSIL.

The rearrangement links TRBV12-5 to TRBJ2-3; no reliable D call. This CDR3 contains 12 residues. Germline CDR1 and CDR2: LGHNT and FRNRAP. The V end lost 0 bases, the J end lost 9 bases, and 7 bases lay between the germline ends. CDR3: CASGLVPDTQYF. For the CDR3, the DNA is TGTGCTAGTGGTTTGGTTCCGGACACGCAGTATTTT.

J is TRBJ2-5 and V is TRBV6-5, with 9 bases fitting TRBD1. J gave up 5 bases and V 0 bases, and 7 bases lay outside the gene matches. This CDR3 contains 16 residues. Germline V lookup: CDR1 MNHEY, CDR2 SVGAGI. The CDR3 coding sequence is TGTGCCAGCAGTTACTCGGGACAGGGCTATGGGGAGACCCAGTACTTC. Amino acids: CASSYSGQGYGETQYF.

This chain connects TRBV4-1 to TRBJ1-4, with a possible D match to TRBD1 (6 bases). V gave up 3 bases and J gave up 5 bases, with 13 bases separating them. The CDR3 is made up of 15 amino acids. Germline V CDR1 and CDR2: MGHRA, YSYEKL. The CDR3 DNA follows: TGCGCCAGCAGCCACCCCGGGACAAGCAATGAAAAACTGTTTTTT. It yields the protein CASSHPGTSNEKLFF.

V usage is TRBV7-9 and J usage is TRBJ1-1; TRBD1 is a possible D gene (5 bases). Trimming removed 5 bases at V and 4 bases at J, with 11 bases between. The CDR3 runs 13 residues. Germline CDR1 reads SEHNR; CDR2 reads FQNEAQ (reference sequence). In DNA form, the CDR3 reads TGTGCCAGCAGCCCAACAGGTGCCACTGAAGCTTTCTTT. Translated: CASSPTGATEAFF.

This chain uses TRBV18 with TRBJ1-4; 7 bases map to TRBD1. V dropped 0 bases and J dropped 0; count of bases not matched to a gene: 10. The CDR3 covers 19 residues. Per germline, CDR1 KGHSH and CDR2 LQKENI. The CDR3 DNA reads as TGTGCCAGCTCACCACCTAACCTCCAGGGGACAGCAACTAATGAAAAACTGTTTTTT. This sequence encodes CASSPPNLQGTATNEKLFF.

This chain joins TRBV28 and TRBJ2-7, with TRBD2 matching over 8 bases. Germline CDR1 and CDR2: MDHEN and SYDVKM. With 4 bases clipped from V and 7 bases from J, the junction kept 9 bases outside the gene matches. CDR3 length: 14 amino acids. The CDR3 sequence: CASSYSGVALEQYV. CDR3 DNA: TGTGCCAGCAGTTATAGCGGGGTTGCATTAGAGCAGTACGTC.

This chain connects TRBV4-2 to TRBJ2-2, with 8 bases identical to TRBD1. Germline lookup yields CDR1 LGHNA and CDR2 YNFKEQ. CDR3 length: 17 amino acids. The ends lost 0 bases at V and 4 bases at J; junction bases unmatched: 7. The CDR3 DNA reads TGTGCCAGCAGCCAAGATGGACAGGGACAGCGCACCGGGGAGCTGTTTTTT. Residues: CASSQDGQGQRTGELFF.

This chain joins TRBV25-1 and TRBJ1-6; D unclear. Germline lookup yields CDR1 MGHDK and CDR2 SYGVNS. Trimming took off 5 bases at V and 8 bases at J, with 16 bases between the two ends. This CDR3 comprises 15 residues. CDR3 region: CASSTQATADSPLHF. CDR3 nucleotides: TGTGCCAGCAGTACCCAAGCGACTGCCGATTCACCCCTCCACTTT.